Each of the 13 T cell receptor beta chains below was sequenced from the same sample in a study of CD8+CD57+ T cells in acquired aplastic anemia. Patients picked for sequencing had shown CD8+CD57+ cell expansion detected by flow cytometry. The use of genomic DNA as template underpinned the TCR beta VDJ and CDR3 profiling. TCRdb independently ran MiXCR on the reads; one entry per CDR3 protein. The repertoire includes fewer than 250,000 distinct CDR3 sequences, over 40% of them detected once, and 15% to 20% sits in the top ten. The sequencing input was sorted CD4+, CD8+, or CD8+CD57+ T cells (not recorded which) from PBMCs. Source of these receptors: a human donor with aplastic anemia.

The chain combines TRBV9 with TRBJ2-1; no clear D. The CDR3 runs 13 residues. V was trimmed by 0 bases and J by 6 bases, leaving 7 bases between them. Germline values: CDR1 SGDLS, CDR2 YYNGEE. CDR3 sequence (DNA): TGTGCCAGCAGCGTAGGGATCCCCAATGAGCAGTTCTTC. Encoded protein: CASSVGIPNEQFF.

This clonotype was observed at least ten times. The chain uses TRBV10-1 and TRBJ1-1, with D hard to call. V was clipped by 5 bases and J by 0 bases, with 7 bases between them. Per germline, CDR1 WNHNN and CDR2 SYGVQD (reference sequence). The CDR3 length is 13 residues. The CDR3 here is CASSLTVNTEAFF. CDR3 nucleotide sequence: TGCGCCAGCAGTCTAACCGTGAACACTGAAGCTTTCTTT.

Ten or more counts support this clonotype. The CDR3 region is CASSLGMRTHRQAFF. CDR3 nucleotide sequence: TGCGCCAGCAGCTTGGGTATGCGGACTCACCGGCAAGCTTTCTTT. The genes are TRBV5-1 and TRBJ1-1; D call uncertain. The germline V gene has CDR1 SGHRS and CDR2 YFSETQ. The CDR3 covers 15 residues. Trimming removed 0 bases from V and 9 bases from J, with 18 bases in between.

V gene TRBV7-2 combines with J gene TRBJ1-2; TRBD1 is a possible D gene (6 bases). The germline V gene encodes CDR1 SGHTA and CDR2 FQGNSA. The ends were cut back, 5 bases at V and 0 bases at J, with 16 bases in the middle. This CDR3 region has 16 residues. The CDR3 spells CASSVVVGGPNYGYTF. CDR3 sequence (DNA): TGTGCCAGCAGCGTAGTCGTGGGGGGGCCTAACTATGGCTACACCTTC.

The table lists this clonotype with many counts. V is TRBV20-1 and J is TRBJ2-2; 10 positions agree with TRBD1. Germline V CDR1 and CDR2: DFQATT, SNEGSKA (reference sequence). Losses at the gene ends were 5 bases for V and 4 bases for J; bases not matched to a gene: 7. The CDR3 consists of 15 residues. CDR3 in DNA: TGCAGTGCTCAAGCCGGGACAGGGGCCACCGGGGAGCTGTTTTTT. Translation: CSAQAGTGATGELFF.

V and J are TRBV7-9 and TRBJ1-6, with 7 bases aligning to TRBD1. With V trimmed by 1 base and J by 8 bases, 2 bases remained unmatched. This CDR3 spans 14 amino acids. In germline, CDR1 is SEHNR, CDR2 FQNEAQ (reference sequence). CDR3 in DNA: TGTGCCAGCAGCTTAGAGGGGGCGGATTCACCCCTCCACTTT. Translation: CASSLEGADSPLHF.

This chain joins TRBV20-1 and TRBJ2-1; 11 bases map to TRBD1. CDR1 DFQATT and CDR2 SNEGSKA come from the germline V gene (reference sequence). The V segment lost 5 bases and the J segment 8 bases; nucleotides outside the gene matches: 11. The CDR3 runs to 15 residues. DNA for the CDR3: TGCAGTGCTGCCCCTCCCGGGACAGGGGGTTATGAGCAGTTCTTC. Protein product: CSAAPPGTGGYEQFF.

This clonotype was seen just once. The chain is built from TRBV6-1 and TRBJ1-2; D remains ambiguous. From germline, CDR1 is MNHNS and CDR2 SASEGT. This CDR3 has 13 residues. V lost 5 bases and J lost 4, with 11 bases in between. CDR3 sequence (DNA): TGTGCCAGCAGTTTTCCGGGGAGCTATGGCTACACCTTC. Protein: CASSFPGSYGYTF.

This chain links TRBV9 with TRBJ2-5; 11 positions agree with TRBD2. V shed 2 bases, J shed 4 bases, and the junction held 7 bases outside the gene matches. The CDR3 consists of 16 residues. From germline, CDR1 is SGDLS and CDR2 YYNGEE. CDR3 bases: TGTGCCAGCAGCGTCCCCTTAGCGGGGGGGTTAGAGACCCAGTACTTC. It yields the protein CASSVPLAGGLETQYF.

Note on this clonotype: Likely a read error: the CDR3 ends without its conserved phenylalanine or tryptophan. The chain uses TRBV19 and TRBJ1-3, with D unclear. This CDR3 region has 15 residues. Germline V lookup: CDR1 LNHDA, CDR2 SQIVND (reference sequence). With 3 bases removed from V and 0 bases from J, the gap between germline ends came to 9 bases. CDR3 nucleotide sequence: TGTGCCAGTAGTATTGACGGCGCCTCTGGAAACACCATATATTCT. It is translated as CASSIDGASGNTIYS.

As for this clonotype: Likely a read error: the CDR3 ends without its conserved phenylalanine or tryptophan. The rearrangement joins TRBV2 to TRBJ2-2, with TRBD1 as a possible D gene (8 bases). Per the germline V gene, CDR1 is SNHLY and CDR2 is FYNNEI. This CDR3 spans 14 amino acids. V lost 8 bases and J lost 6, with 16 bases in between. The CDR3 DNA sequence: TGTGCCAGCGGAGGACAGGGAGGGTCCGGGGAGCTGTTTTCT. Its protein is CASGGQGGSGELFS.

The rearrangement links TRBV19 to TRBJ2-1; a weak D match, TRBD2 (6 bases). Germline CDR1 reads LNHDA; CDR2 reads SQIVND (reference sequence). The ends were cut back, 3 bases at V and 9 bases at J, with 21 bases in the middle. The CDR3 is 16 amino acids. As DNA, the CDR3 is TGTGCCAGTAGTATCGGGAGCCCGGGCCATCATACTGAGCAGTTCTTC. This translates into CASSIGSPGHHTEQFF.

This rearrangement joins TRBV20-1 to TRBJ1-6, with a weak D call TRBD1 (5 bases). V was trimmed by 3 bases and J by 6 bases, leaving 12 bases between them. Germline loops: CDR1 DFQATT, CDR2 SNEGSKA (reference sequence). CDR3 size: 14 residues. For the CDR3, the DNA is TGCAGTGCTAGTGATCGGAGGGGTAATTCACCCCTCCACTTT. It codes for CSASDRRGNSPLHF.